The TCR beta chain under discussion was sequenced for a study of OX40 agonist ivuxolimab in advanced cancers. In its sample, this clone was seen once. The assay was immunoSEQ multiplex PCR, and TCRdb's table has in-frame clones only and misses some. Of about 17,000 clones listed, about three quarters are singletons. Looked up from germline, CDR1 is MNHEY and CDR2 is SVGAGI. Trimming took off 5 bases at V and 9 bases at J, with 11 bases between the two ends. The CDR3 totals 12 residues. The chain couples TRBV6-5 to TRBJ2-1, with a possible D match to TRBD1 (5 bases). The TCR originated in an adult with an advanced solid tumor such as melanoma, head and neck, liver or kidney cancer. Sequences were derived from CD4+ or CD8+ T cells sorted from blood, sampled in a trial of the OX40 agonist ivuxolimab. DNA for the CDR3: TGTGCCAGCAGTCAACATAGGGGTGAGCAGTTCTTC. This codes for CASSQHRGEQFF.